A single sample is the source of the 10 T cell receptor beta chains below, sequenced in a study of CD8+ T cells in alopecia areata. The sequencing template was cDNA reverse transcribed from extracted RNA. Some clones are missing from TCRdb's copy, which holds only in-frame ones; the method was immunoSEQ multiplex PCR. The data hold about 110,000 clones, with 55% to 70% observed a single time. Sequencing was performed on NKG2D-low CD8+ T cells sorted from blood. These receptors all stem from a human donor with alopecia areata.

The J gene is TRBJ2-7, the V gene TRBV5-6; D possibly uses TRBD1 or TRBD2 (5 bases each). V shed 6 bases and J shed 5 bases, with 15 bases lying between them. The CDR3 length is 13 residues. The germline V gene has CDR1 SGHDT and CDR2 YYEEEE. CDR3 nucleotides: TGTGCCAGCAACCGAGGAGTGGGGGACGAGCAGTACTTC. The encoded protein is CASNRGVGDEQYF.

The chain couples TRBV29-1 to TRBJ1-2, with D perhaps TRBD1 (5 bases). Germline CDR1 SQVTM, CDR2 ANQGSEA. This CDR3 is built from 13 residues. Trimming removed 6 bases from V and 6 bases from J, with 17 bases in between. CDR3 in amino acids: CSVPHQGVNGYTF. In DNA, the CDR3 is TGCAGCGTCCCCCACCAGGGAGTAAATGGCTACACCTTC.

This chain connects TRBV6-1 to TRBJ2-7; D is uncertain. Germline CDR1 is MNHNS and CDR2 is SASEGT. This CDR3 comprises 16 residues. V gave up 2 bases and J gave up 0 bases, with 14 bases separating them. The CDR3 region has the DNA TGTGCCAGCAGTGAATATCCCCAGAAAGTCTCCTACGAGCAGTACTTC. Translation gives CASSEYPQKVSYEQYF.

The gene calls are TRBV13 and TRBJ2-1; D is undetermined. The CDR3 spans 12 residues. Trimming pared 5 bases from V and 2 bases from J, leaving 4 bases between. Germline V gene data show CDR1 as PRHDT and CDR2 as FYEKMQ (reference sequence). The CDR3 loop reads CASSPPYNEQFF. CDR3 nucleotide sequence: TGTGCCAGCAGCCCCCCCTACAATGAGCAGTTCTTC.

The genes are TRBV7-9 and TRBJ1-1; the match to TRBD1 covers 7 bases. The CDR3 contains 13 residues. Germline loops: CDR1 SEHNR, CDR2 FQNEAQ (reference sequence). With 4 bases clipped from V and 7 bases from J, the junction kept 6 bases outside the gene matches. This CDR3 reads CASSSDRLIEAFF. CDR3 sequence (DNA): TGTGCCAGCAGCTCGGACAGGCTAATTGAAGCTTTCTTT.

Worth noting for this clone: The same CDR3 arises from other DNA sequences in this sample as well. The V call is TRBV13, the J call TRBJ2-7; D not resolved. Germline V gene data show CDR1 as PRHDT and CDR2 as FYEKMQ (reference sequence). Trimming stripped 1 base from V and 4 bases from J, with 2 bases between. This CDR3 comprises 11 residues. The CDR3 DNA reads TGTGCCAGCAGCTTAGCGTACGAGCAGTACTTC. It is translated as CASSLAYEQYF.

As to this clone: The identical CDR3 is also encoded by other nucleotide sequences in the sample. This chain uses TRBV27 with TRBJ1-1, with 7 positions matching TRBD1. In germline, CDR1 is MNHEY, CDR2 SMNVEV (reference sequence). J gave up 5 bases and V 6 bases, and 6 bases lay outside the gene matches. The CDR3 contains 13 residues. The CDR3 protein is CASSLDRATEAFF. In DNA, the CDR3 is TGTGCCAGCAGCCTAGACAGGGCAACTGAAGCTTTCTTT.

The chain has TRBV28 and TRBJ1-2; D may be TRBD1 (5 bases). CDR1 is MDHEN, CDR2 SYDVKM, per germline. The CDR3 loop spans 13 amino acids. V was trimmed by 6 bases and J by 6 bases, leaving 14 bases between them. DNA of the CDR3: TGTGCCAGCAGCTCTCTGTGGGGGGATGGCTACACCTTC. Translating it yields CASSSLWGDGYTF.

The chain joins TRBV7-3 to TRBJ1-1; no definite D call. This CDR3 region has 14 residues. The germline V gene encodes CDR1 SGHTA and CDR2 FQGTGA. V was shortened by 5 bases and J by 0 bases, with 10 bases between the two germline ends. The CDR3 nucleotides are TGTGCCAGCAGCAACCCGGGCCTGAACACTGAAGCTTTCTTT. Protein sequence: CASSNPGLNTEAFF.

The V and J genes are TRBV19 and TRBJ2-7, with a tentative D call TRBD1 (5 bases). The V and J ends lost 4 bases and 3 bases respectively, with 16 bases between them. This CDR3 is 15 amino acids long. Germline CDR1 LNHDA, CDR2 SQIVND (reference sequence). The DNA of the CDR3 is TGTGCCAGTAGTACTCAGTGGGGCAGGGACTACGAGCAGTACTTC. This sequence encodes CASSTQWGRDYEQYF.